This is a list of T cell receptor beta chains from one sample in a study of T cell repertoires in cytomegalovirus infection. One entry per CDR3 protein, called by TCRdb with MiXCR from the reads. The top ten hold around an eighth of the sample, which has 650,000 to 900,000 distinct CDR3 sequences, over 25% seen once. Their antigens remain unidentified. Specimen: cultured CD8+ T cells from PBMCs, collected from culture after CMV antigen stimulation. The receptor source for this set is a human donor in good health (CMV status not recorded). Some clones in this sample may be carry-over from other donors' samples. CDR3s include the opening cysteine and the closing phenylalanine or tryptophan. A D gene is named only where the DNA matches it firmly. Expanded clones are given a class, and other clones once, few, many or no size at all.

J | D | size | V | DNA | CDR3
TRBJ1-1 | TRBD1 | . | TRBV5-5 | TGTGCCAGCAGCTTGGGGGACAGTGCCACTGAAGCTTTCTTT | CASSLGDSATEAFF
TRBJ1-3 | . | . | TRBV6-6 | TGTGCCACCACCGACGGGCTCTCTGGAAACACCATATATTTT | CATTDGLSGNTIYF
TRBJ2-4 | . | . | TRBV7-2 | TGTGCCAGCAGCTTAGGCGGATCGGGAAACATTCAGTACTTC | CASSLGGSGNIQYF
TRBJ1-5 | . | . | TRBV19 | TGTGCCAGTAGTAACCAGGCGGTCTGGCAGCCCCAGCATTTT | CASSNQAVWQPQHF
TRBJ2-1 | TRBD2 | . | TRBV6-1 | TGTGCCAGCAGGACCCTAGCGGGGGGGCTCTACAATGAGCAGTTCTTC | CASRTLAGGLYNEQFF
TRBJ1-4 | . | many | TRBV7-8 | TGTGCCAGCAGCTCAGGGAGGTTGAATGAAAAACTGTTTTTT | CASSSGRLNEKLFF
TRBJ1-2 | . | . | TRBV10-3 | TGTGCCATCAAGAATCCCTATGGCTACACCTTC | CAIKNPYGYTF
TRBJ1-1 | . | few | TRBV12-3/TRBV12-4 | TGTGCCAGCAGTCAATTTGGCAGGGGAACTGAAGCTTTCTTT | CASSQFGRGTEAFF
TRBJ2-2 | . | few | TRBV27 | TGTGCCAGCAGTTTATACCCAGGGGACACCGGGGAGCTGTTTTTT | CASSLYPGDTGELFF
TRBJ2-2 | . | . | TRBV29-1 | TGCAGCGCCGAGTCGTCCCCGAACACCGGGGAGCTGTTTTTT | CSAESSPNTGELFF
TRBJ1-1 | . | few | TRBV28 | TGTGCCAGCAGTTGGGGGGCTGCGAGCACTGAAGCTTTCTTT | CASSWGAASTEAFF
TRBJ2-1 | . | . | TRBV6-2/TRBV6-3 | TGTGCCAGCAGTTACCTAGGTAGCCTTGATGAGCAGTTCTTC | CASSYLGSLDEQFF
TRBJ1-2 | . | many | TRBV7-2 | TGTGCCAGCAGCTTTTCCTATGGCTACACCTTC | CASSFSYGYTF
TRBJ2-4 | TRBD2 | . | TRBV15 | TGTGCCACCAGCAGAGAGCGGGGGGCGACCAAAAACATTCAGTACTTC | CATSRERGATKNIQYF
TRBJ2-1 | . | . | TRBV6-8 | TGTGCCAACAGTTACGGGGGTTTAGAGCAGTTCTTC | CANSYGGLEQFF
TRBJ1-2 | TRBD1 | few | TRBV12-3/TRBV12-4 | TGTGCCAGCAGTTTTTTGGCGGGAACAGGGGTAGCTAACTATGGCTACACCTTC | CASSFLAGTGVANYGYTF
TRBJ2-7 | TRBD1 | few | TRBV27 | TGTGCCAGCCTTTCGGACAGGGGGGACGAGCAGTACTTC | CASLSDRGDEQYF
TRBJ2-3 | . | many | TRBV7-9 | TGTGCCAGCAGCTTAGGGGACAAGGCGCAGTATTTT | CASSLGDKAQYF
TRBJ2-5 | TRBD2 | few | TRBV6-1 | TGTGCCAGCAGTGTTTCACGGGGGGGTAATCAAGAGACCCAGTACTTC | CASSVSRGGNQETQYF
TRBJ2-7 | . | . | TRBV11-2 | TGTGCCAGCAGCTCCGTCGACAGTTACTACGAGCAGTACTTC | CASSSVDSYYEQYF
TRBJ2-1 | TRBD1 | . | TRBV7-6 | TGTGCCAGCAGCTTAGCGGGACAGGGCCACAATGAGCAGTTCTTC | CASSLAGQGHNEQFF
TRBJ2-7 | . | few | TRBV27 | TGTGCCAGCAGTTTATTTACGGGGAGAGCCTACGAGCAGTACTTC | CASSLFTGRAYEQYF
TRBJ2-3 | . | few | TRBV27 | TGTGCCAGCAGTTCCCCTACCGGGCGGACAGATACGCAGTATTTT | CASSSPTGRTDTQYF
TRBJ2-1 | . | . | TRBV27 | TGTGCCAGCAGTCTGCTCCGGGGCGGGGCCCACAATGAGCAGTTCTTC | CASSLLRGGAHNEQFF
TRBJ2-7 | TRBD1 | . | TRBV12-5 | TGTGGGTCGGGACAGGAGACCTACGAGCAGTACTTC | CGSGQETYEQYF
TRBJ2-2 | TRBD2 | . | TRBV27 | TGTGCCAGCAGTTCCCCCCCGGGACTAGGGTTCCCCGGGGAGCTGTTTTTT | CASSSPPGLGFPGELFF
TRBJ2-5 | TRBD2 | . | TRBV7-2 | TGTGCCAGCAGCTCCAAGGGGGCAGCGGGGGGTGCAGAGACCCAGTACTTC | CASSSKGAAGGAETQYF
TRBJ1-1 | TRBD1 | . | TRBV4-1 | TGCGCCAGCAGCCACCCTGGACAGGGGGTGAACACTGAAGCTTTCTTT | CASSHPGQGVNTEAFF
TRBJ1-3 | . | . | TRBV6-2/TRBV6-3 | TGTGCCAGCAGTTACCCGGGGAGGGGAAGAAACACCATATATTTT | CASSYPGRGRNTIYF
TRBJ1-2 | . | . | TRBV7-9 | TGTGCCAGCCTGCAGGTTAATGGCTACACCTTC | CASLQVNGYTF
TRBJ1-5 | TRBD1 | few | TRBV12-5 | TGTGCTAGTGGTAAAGGACAGGGGGCCGAATCATATAGCAATCAGCCCCAGCATTTT | CASGKGQGAESYSNQPQHF
TRBJ1-1 | . | few | TRBV7-2 | TGTGCCAGCAGCTATAAGTGGAGGGGGGAAAATGAAGCTTTCTTT | CASSYKWRGENEAFF
TRBJ2-1 | . | few | TRBV19 | TGTGCCAACCCTAGGACGGATGAGCAGTTCTTC | CANPRTDEQFF
TRBJ2-3 | . | few | TRBV12-3/TRBV12-4 | TGTGCCAGCAGTTTAGAGGGGGAAGGCACAGATACGCAGTATTTT | CASSLEGEGTDTQYF
TRBJ2-3 | TRBD2 | . | TRBV12-3/TRBV12-4 | TGTGCCAGCATTTTTTCTTTAGCGGGCGCCGGGTGGCAGTATTTT | CASIFSLAGAGWQYF
TRBJ1-6 | TRBD1 | few | TRBV6-1 | TGTGCCAGCAGTTCGTCCGGGACAGGCTATAATTCACCCCTCCACTTT | CASSSSGTGYNSPLHF
TRBJ1-4 | . | few | TRBV28 | TGTGCCACCCTACCTCGACAGGCCATTGCCCTTAATGAAAAACTGTTTTTT | CATLPRQAIALNEKLFF
TRBJ2-6 | . | . | TRBV7-3 | TGTGCCAGCAGTATCGATGAATCTGGGGCCAACGTCCTGACTTTC | CASSIDESGANVLTF
TRBJ1-1 | . | . | TRBV5-1 | TGCGCCAGCAGCTTCAGGGGCGGGGTGGAAGCTTTCTTT | CASSFRGGVEAFF
TRBJ1-2 | TRBD1 | . | TRBV28 | TGTGCCAGCAGTTTACGAGGCAGGGGGCGGTATGGCTACACCTTC | CASSLRGRGRYGYTF
TRBJ1-1 | . | . | TRBV12-3/TRBV12-4 | TGTGCCAGCAGTTTACTACCAGGGAGTCCCCAGACTGAAGCTTTCTTT | CASSLLPGSPQTEAFF
TRBJ2-5 | . | . | TRBV7-9 | TGTGCCACTGGGCATACCCAAGAGACCCAGTACTTC | CATGHTQETQYF
TRBJ1-3 | . | many | TRBV28 | TGTGCCAGCAGTCTTCCCCCGGGCACCATAAGCTCTGGAAACACCATATATTTT | CASSLPPGTISSGNTIYF
TRBJ2-3 | TRBD2 | . | TRBV10-3 | TGTGCCATCAGGACCCGGACTAGCGGAACCACAGATACGCAGTATTTT | CAIRTRTSGTTDTQYF
TRBJ1-6 | . | few | TRBV5-4 | TGTGCCAGCAGCTTGGTCGGGGTAGGCGGTTCACCCCTCCACTTT | CASSLVGVGGSPLHF
TRBJ2-3 | TRBD2 | . | TRBV9 | TGTGCCAGCAGCGCCGGGACTAGCGTTACAGATACGCAGTATTTT | CASSAGTSVTDTQYF